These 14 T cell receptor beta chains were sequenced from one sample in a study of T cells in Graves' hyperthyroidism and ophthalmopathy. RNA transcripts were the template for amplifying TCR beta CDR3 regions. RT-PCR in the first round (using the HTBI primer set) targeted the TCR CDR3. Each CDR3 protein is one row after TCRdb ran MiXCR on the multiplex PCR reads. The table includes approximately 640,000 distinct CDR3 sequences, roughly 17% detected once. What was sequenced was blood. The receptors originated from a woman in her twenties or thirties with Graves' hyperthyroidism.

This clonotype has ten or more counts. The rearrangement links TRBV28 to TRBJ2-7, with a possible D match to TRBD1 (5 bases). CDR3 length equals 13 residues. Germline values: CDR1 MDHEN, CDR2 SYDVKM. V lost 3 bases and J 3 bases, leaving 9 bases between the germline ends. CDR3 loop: CASSFVGLYEQYF. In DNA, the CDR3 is TGTGCCAGCAGTTTTGTGGGGCTCTACGAGCAGTACTTC.

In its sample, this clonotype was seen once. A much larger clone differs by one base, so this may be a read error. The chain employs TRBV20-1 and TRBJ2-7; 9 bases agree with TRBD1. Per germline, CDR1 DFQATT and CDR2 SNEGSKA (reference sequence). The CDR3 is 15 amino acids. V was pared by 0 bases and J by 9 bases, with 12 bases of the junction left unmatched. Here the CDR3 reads CSARELGQGGDVQYF. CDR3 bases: TGCAGTGCTAGAGAATTGGGACAGGGAGGCGACGTGCAGTACTTC.

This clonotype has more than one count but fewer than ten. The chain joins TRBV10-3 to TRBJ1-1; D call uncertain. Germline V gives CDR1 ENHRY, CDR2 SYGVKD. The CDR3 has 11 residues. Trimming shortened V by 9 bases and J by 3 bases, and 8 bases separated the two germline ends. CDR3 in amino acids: CAIRRDTEAFF. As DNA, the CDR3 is TGTGCCATAAGGAGGGACACTGAAGCTTTCTTT.

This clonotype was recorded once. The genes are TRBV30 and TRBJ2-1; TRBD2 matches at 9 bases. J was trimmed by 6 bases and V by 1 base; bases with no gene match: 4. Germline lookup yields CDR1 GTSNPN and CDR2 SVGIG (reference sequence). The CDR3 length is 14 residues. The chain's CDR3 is CAWSGGSGSNEQFF. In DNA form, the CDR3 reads TGTGCCTGGAGTGGTGGTAGCGGGAGCAATGAGCAGTTCTTC.

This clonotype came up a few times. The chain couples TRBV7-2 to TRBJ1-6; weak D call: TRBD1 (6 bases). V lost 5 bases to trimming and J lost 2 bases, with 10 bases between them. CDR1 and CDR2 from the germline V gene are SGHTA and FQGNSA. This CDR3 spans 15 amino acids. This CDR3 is CASSPGDTYNSPLHF. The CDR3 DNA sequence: TGTGCCAGCAGCCCAGGGGACACCTATAATTCACCCCTCCACTTT.

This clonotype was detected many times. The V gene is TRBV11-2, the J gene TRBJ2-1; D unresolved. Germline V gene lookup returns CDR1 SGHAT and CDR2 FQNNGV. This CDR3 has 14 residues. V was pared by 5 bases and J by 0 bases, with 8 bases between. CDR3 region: CASSPPGSYNEQFF. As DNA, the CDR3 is TGTGCCAGCAGCCCCCCTGGCTCCTACAATGAGCAGTTCTTC.

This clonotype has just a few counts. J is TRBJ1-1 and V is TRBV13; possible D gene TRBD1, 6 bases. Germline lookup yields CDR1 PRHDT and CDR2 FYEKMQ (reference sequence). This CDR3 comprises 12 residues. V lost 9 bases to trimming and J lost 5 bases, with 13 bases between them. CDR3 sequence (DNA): TGTGCCAGTACAGGGTTCGGGACTGAAGCTTTCTTT. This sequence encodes CASTGFGTEAFF.

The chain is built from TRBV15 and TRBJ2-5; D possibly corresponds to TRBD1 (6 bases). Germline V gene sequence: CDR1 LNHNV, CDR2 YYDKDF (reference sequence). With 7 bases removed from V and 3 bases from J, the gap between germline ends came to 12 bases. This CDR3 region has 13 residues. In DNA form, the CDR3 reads TGTGCCACCACGGGCAGGGGCGAAGAGACCCAGTACTTC. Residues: CATTGRGEETQYF.

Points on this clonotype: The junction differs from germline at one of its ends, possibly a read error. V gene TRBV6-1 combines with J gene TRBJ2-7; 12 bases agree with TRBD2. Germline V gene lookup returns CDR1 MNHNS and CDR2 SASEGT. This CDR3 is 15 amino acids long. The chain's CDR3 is CAGSELLAGGGEQYF. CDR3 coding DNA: TGTGCCGGCAGTGAACTACTAGCGGGAGGAGGAGAGCAGTACTTC.

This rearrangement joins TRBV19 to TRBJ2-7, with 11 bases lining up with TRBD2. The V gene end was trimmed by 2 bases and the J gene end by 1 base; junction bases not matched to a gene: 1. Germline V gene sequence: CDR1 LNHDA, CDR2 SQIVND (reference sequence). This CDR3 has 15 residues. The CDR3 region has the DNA TGTGCCAGTAGTATACGACTAGCGGGATCCTACGAGCAGTACTTC. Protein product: CASSIRLAGSYEQYF.

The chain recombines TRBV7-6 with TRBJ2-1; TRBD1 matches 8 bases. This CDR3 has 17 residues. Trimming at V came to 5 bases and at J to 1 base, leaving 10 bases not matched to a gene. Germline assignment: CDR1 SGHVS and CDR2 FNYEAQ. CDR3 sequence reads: CASSRATDRVSYNEQFF. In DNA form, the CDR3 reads TGTGCCAGCAGCCGAGCAACGGACAGGGTATCCTACAATGAGCAGTTCTTC.

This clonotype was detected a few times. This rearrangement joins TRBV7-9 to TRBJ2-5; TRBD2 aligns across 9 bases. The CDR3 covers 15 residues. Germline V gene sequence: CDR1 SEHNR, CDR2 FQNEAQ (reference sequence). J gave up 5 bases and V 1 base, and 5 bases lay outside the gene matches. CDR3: CASSLGAGGGETQYF. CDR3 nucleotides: TGTGCCAGCAGCTTAGGAGCGGGAGGAGGGGAGACCCAGTACTTC.

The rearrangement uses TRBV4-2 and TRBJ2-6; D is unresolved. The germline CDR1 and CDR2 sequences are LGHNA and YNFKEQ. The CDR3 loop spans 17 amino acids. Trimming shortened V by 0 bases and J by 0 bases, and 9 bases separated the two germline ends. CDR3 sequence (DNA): TGTGCCAGCAGCCAAGAATATTCGATCTCTGGGGCCAACGTCCTGACTTTC. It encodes CASSQEYSISGANVLTF.

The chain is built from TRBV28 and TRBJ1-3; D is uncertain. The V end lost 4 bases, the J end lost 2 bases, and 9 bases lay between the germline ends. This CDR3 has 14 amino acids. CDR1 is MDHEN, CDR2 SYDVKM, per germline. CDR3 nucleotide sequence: TGTGCCAGCAGTTCTGCGCCGACTGGAAACACCATATATTTT. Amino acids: CASSSAPTGNTIYF.